These 15 T cell receptor beta chains came from one sample sequenced in a study of spatial heterogeneity in lung cancer. Notes on the study in general: The study found that expanded intratumoral alpha and beta TCR counts tracked tumor mutation counts.

Antigen specificity for these receptors is unknown. Time point in this sample: sample taken at primary tumor resection. TCRdb re-called the 5' RACE reads through MiXCR, storing one row per CDR3 protein. The data hold 15,000 to 20,000 distinct CDR3 sequences, with about 6.3% observed a single time. This material consisted of lung tumor tissue, taken at surgery. The receptors come from a female donor with early-stage non-small cell lung cancer.

This clonotype occurred many times. The gene calls are TRBV28 and TRBJ1-2; 7 nucleotides line up with TRBD1. J gave up 4 bases and V 6 bases, and 8 bases lay outside the gene matches. The CDR3 has 14 amino acids. CDR1 and CDR2 (germline): MDHEN, SYDVKM. CDR3 sequence (DNA): TGTGCCAGCAGGGAGCCAGGGGGAATCTATGGCTACACCTTC. Translating gives CASREPGGIYGYTF.

This clonotype showed up just a few times. The CDR3 loop is CASSYLTENEKLFF. The CDR3 region has the DNA TGTGCCAGCAGTTACTTGACCGAGAATGAAAAACTGTTTTTT. The chain uses TRBV6-6 and TRBJ1-4; no firm D call. This CDR3 is built from 14 residues. Trimming stripped 1 base from V and 5 bases from J, with 8 bases between. Germline assignment: CDR1 MNHNY and CDR2 SVGAGI (reference sequence).

This clonotype showed up many times. The J gene is TRBJ1-1, the V gene TRBV6-5, with D uncertain. The CDR3 is made up of 14 amino acids. Trimming removed 2 bases at V and 2 bases at J, with 9 bases between. Germline V CDR1 and CDR2: MNHEY, SVGAGI. CDR3 sequence reads: CASSYLARNTEAFF. CDR3 bases: TGTGCCAGCAGTTACCTTGCCCGCAACACTGAAGCTTTCTTT.

This clonotype was found many times. The chain is built from TRBV20-1 and TRBJ2-3; perhaps TRBD2 as D (5 bases). Trimming took 6 bases from V and 3 from J, leaving 13 bases between them. This CDR3 is 13 amino acids long. From germline, CDR1 is DFQATT and CDR2 SNEGSKA (reference sequence). The CDR3 is CSAQYPGTDTQYF. In nucleotides, the CDR3 is TGCAGTGCCCAATACCCGGGGACAGATACGCAGTATTTT.

This clonotype has at least ten counts. The V gene is TRBV6-5, the J gene TRBJ2-1, with TRBD2 matching 15 bases. The CDR3 length is 16 residues. The V and J ends lost 4 bases and 10 bases, in that order; junction bases with no gene match: 8. Germline V gene lookup returns CDR1 MNHEY and CDR2 SVGAGI. The CDR3 loop reads CASSSRTSGRAREQFF. For the CDR3, the DNA is TGTGCCAGCAGTTCGAGGACTAGCGGGAGGGCCAGGGAGCAGTTCTTC.

This rearrangement joins TRBV11-2 to TRBJ2-1; 11 nucleotides align to TRBD2. Germline V gives CDR1 SGHAT, CDR2 FQNNGV. This CDR3 is built from 16 residues. The junction had 10 bases not matched to a gene; V was cut back by 5 bases and J by 7 bases. CDR3: CASSPFSGRGKNEQFF. CDR3 sequence (DNA): TGTGCCAGCAGCCCCTTTAGCGGGAGGGGGAAGAATGAGCAGTTCTTC.

At least ten counts were recorded for this clonotype. The chain couples TRBV20-1 to TRBJ2-7; 8 bases fit TRBD2. This CDR3 is 14 amino acids long. Germline CDR1 reads DFQATT; CDR2 reads SNEGSKA (reference sequence). V dropped 3 bases and J dropped 2; count of bases not matched to a gene: 6. CDR3 sequence (DNA): TGCAGTGCTAGGCATCTAGCGGGTGCCTACGAGCAGTACTTC. Translation gives CSARHLAGAYEQYF.

The chain carries TRBV15 and TRBJ2-5; 8 bases agree with TRBD2. The CDR3 has 18 amino acids. With 0 bases clipped from V and 6 bases from J, the junction kept 15 bases outside the gene matches. Per germline, CDR1 LNHNV and CDR2 YYDKDF (reference sequence). This CDR3 is CATSRDTRDGRGAQTQYF. Here the CDR3 DNA reads TGTGCCACCAGCAGAGATACGAGAGACGGGAGGGGAGCGCAGACCCAGTACTTC.

The chain links TRBV6-2 or TRBV6-3 to TRBJ1-1; D not certain. Germline CDR1 is MNHEY and CDR2 is SVGEGT. This CDR3 region has 14 residues. V was shortened by 5 bases and J by 0 bases, with 10 bases between the two germline ends. The CDR3 loop is CASSPNHMNTEAFF. CDR3 DNA sequence: TGTGCCAGCAGTCCGAACCACATGAACACTGAAGCTTTCTTT.

In its sample, this clonotype was seen many times. This chain connects TRBV7-2 to TRBJ2-1; 9 bases agree with TRBD2. V lost 4 bases to trimming and J lost 4 bases; unmatched junction nucleotides: 5. CDR3 length: 15 amino acids. CDR1 SGHTA and CDR2 FQGNSA come from the germline V gene. CDR3 in DNA: TGTGCCAGCAGCTATAGCGGGGGTGAATACAATGAGCAGTTCTTC. This sequence encodes CASSYSGGEYNEQFF.

In this sample, this clonotype turned up a few times. This chain uses TRBV20-1 with TRBJ2-7, with 7 bases lining up with TRBD2. The germline V gene has CDR1 DFQATT and CDR2 SNEGSKA (reference sequence). V was clipped by 0 bases and J by 2 bases; unmatched bases: 4. The CDR3 covers 14 residues. Written as DNA, the CDR3 is TGCAGTGCTAGAGAAGCTAGCGGCACCTACGAGCAGTACTTC. Its protein is CSAREASGTYEQYF.

This clonotype was detected ten times or more. The chain employs TRBV27 and TRBJ1-2; 9 bases are a match to TRBD1. Germline assignment: CDR1 MNHEY and CDR2 SMNVEV (reference sequence). CDR3 length equals 16 residues. V was pared by 4 bases and J by 8 bases, with 14 bases of the junction left unmatched. The CDR3 DNA is TGTGCCAGCAGTTGGGACAGGGCTTCCGCTCGGAGAGGCTACACCTTC. Translation: CASSWDRASARRGYTF.

By share, this clonotype ranks as medium-sized (0.01 to 0.1%). The chain couples TRBV6-1 to TRBJ1-5, with D possibly TRBD1 on 6 matching bases. The CDR3 covers 16 residues. Germline loops: CDR1 MNHNS, CDR2 SASEGT. V was shortened by 4 bases and J by 6 bases, with 19 bases between the two germline ends. CDR3 coding DNA: TGTGCCAGCAGTGCCTTCCGACGGGGGGCAAGTCAGCCCCAGCATTTT. Translated: CASSAFRRGASQPQHF.

This clonotype was recorded many times. The V and J genes are TRBV2 and TRBJ2-1, with D maybe TRBD1 (5 bases). The V and J ends lost 4 bases and 0 bases respectively, with 10 bases between them. Looked up from germline, CDR1 is SNHLY and CDR2 is FYNNEI. The length of the CDR3 is 15 residues. DNA of the CDR3: TGTGCCAGCAGTGGGACAAGGAGCTCCTACAATGAGCAGTTCTTC. Amino acid sequence: CASSGTRSSYNEQFF.

In its sample, this clonotype was seen many times. The V call is TRBV5-1, the J call TRBJ2-2; D unresolved. CDR1 SGHRS and CDR2 YFSETQ come from the germline V gene. The germline V and J ends were trimmed by 5 bases and 5 bases, with 10 bases remaining between them. CDR3 size: 13 residues. CDR3 sequence reads: CASRQPITGELFF. For the CDR3, the DNA is TGCGCCAGCAGACAACCCATAACCGGGGAGCTGTTTTTT.